What follows are 12 T cell receptor beta chains derived from one specimen sequenced in a study of blood T cells in healthy people across ages. Together with a sample-barcoded 5' primer, a J-beta primer mix was included in a second PCR lasting about 6 to 12 cycles. TCRdb called the 5' RACE reads again in MiXCR, with one record for every CDR3 protein. This sample has around 1.1 million distinct CDR3 sequences, with roughly two fifths found just once. Sequencing was done on a sample of blood. All receptors derive from a man between 18 and 35 years old in good health.

The rearrangement joins TRBV4-3 to TRBJ2-7, with D unresolved. The V end was cut by 1 base, the J end by 3 bases, with 7 bases between. CDR1 is LGHNA and CDR2 is YSLEER in the germline V gene. CDR3 size: 13 residues. Here the CDR3 DNA reads TGCGCCAGCAGCCAAGCCCTCCACTACGAGCAGTACTTC. Translated, it gives CASSQALHYEQYF.

This clonotype was observed a few times. The chain links TRBV9 to TRBJ1-3; no firm D call. There are 12 residues in the CDR3. V lost 3 bases to trimming and J lost 7 bases, with 8 bases between them. Germline-derived CDR1 and CDR2 are SGDLS and YYNGEE. The CDR3: CASSAIQNTIYF. The CDR3 coding sequence is TGTGCCAGCAGCGCCATACAGAACACCATATATTTT.

This clonotype has just a few counts. CDR3 residues: CASSLSPNRAETEAFF. The CDR3 nucleotides are TGTGCCAGCAGCTTAAGCCCCAACAGGGCTGAAACTGAAGCTTTCTTT. The rearrangement joins TRBV7-3 to TRBJ1-1; weak D call: TRBD1 (6 bases). V was cut by 1 base and J by 5 bases, with 17 bases left in between. The CDR3 totals 16 residues. Germline V gives CDR1 SGHTA, CDR2 FQGTGA.

V is TRBV6-2 or TRBV6-3 and J is TRBJ2-5; 7 bases match TRBD2. The CDR3 is 14 residues long. Per germline, CDR1 MNHEY and CDR2 SVGEGT. Unmatched junction bases numbered 16, after V lost 8 bases and J lost 10 bases. The DNA of the CDR3 is TGTGCCAGCGAGGGACTAACCTACGATCGAATCCAGTACTTC. Protein product: CASEGLTYDRIQYF.

The rearrangement links TRBV6-2 or TRBV6-3 to TRBJ1-1, with D hard to call. The CDR3 extends over 15 amino acids. CDR1 is MNHEY and CDR2 is SVGEGT in the germline V gene. V was trimmed by 2 bases and J by 5 bases, leaving 15 bases between them. DNA for the CDR3: TGTGCCAGCAGTTACGGTCGGGCGCGGAAGACTGAAGCTTTCTTT. Amino acid sequence: CASSYGRARKTEAFF.

The rearrangement links TRBV7-2 to TRBJ1-4; D remains ambiguous. Germline CDR1 reads SGHTA; CDR2 reads FQGNSA. The CDR3 contains 13 residues. The V end was cut by 6 bases, the J end by 5 bases, with 10 bases between. The CDR3 nucleotides read TGTGCCAGCAGAGTGGATCTGAATGAAAAACTGTTTTTT. Its protein product is CASRVDLNEKLFF.

This clonotype was found a few times. This chain uses TRBV7-9 with TRBJ2-1, with D perhaps TRBD1 (6 bases). Germline CDR1 and CDR2: SEHNR and FQNEAQ (reference sequence). The CDR3 contains 15 residues. V was shortened by 1 base and J by 2 bases, with 9 bases between the two germline ends. CDR3 residues: CASSLDRATYNEQFF. CDR3 DNA: TGTGCCAGCAGCTTAGACAGGGCTACCTACAATGAGCAGTTCTTC. The whole variable domain, filled in from reference TRBV7-9 and TRBJ2-1, reads DTGVSQNPRHKITKRGQNVTFRCDPISEHNRLYWYRQTLGQGPEFLTYFQNEAQLEKSRLLSDRFSAERPKGSFSTLEIQRTEQGDSAMYLCASSLDRATYNEQFFGPGTRLTVL.

This chain uses TRBV5-5 with TRBJ2-2; D unresolved. V dropped 1 base and J dropped 3 bases, with 13 bases sitting between them. Germline V gene lookup returns CDR1 SGHKS and CDR2 YYEKEE (reference sequence). The CDR3 loop spans 16 amino acids. CDR3 region: CASSLQAGPYTGELFF. CDR3 nucleotide sequence: TGTGCCAGCAGCTTGCAGGCAGGTCCGTACACCGGGGAGCTGTTTTTT.

The chain couples TRBV5-1 to TRBJ1-1, with D unclear. This CDR3 comprises 14 residues. V lost 7 bases and J lost 4, with 17 bases in between. Per germline, CDR1 SGHRS and CDR2 YFSETQ. CDR3 sequence reads: CASQRKTGGTEAFF. In DNA form, the CDR3 reads TGCGCCAGCCAACGCAAGACCGGCGGCACTGAAGCTTTCTTT.

This clonotype was detected a few times. The V and J genes are TRBV5-1 and TRBJ2-1; 12 bases map to TRBD2. Germline V gene lookup returns CDR1 SGHRS and CDR2 YFSETQ. The V segment lost 0 bases and the J segment 4 bases; nucleotides outside the gene matches: 5. The CDR3 totals 17 residues. As DNA, the CDR3 is TGCGCCAGCAGCTTGGGACTAGCGGGGGCCCGGTACAATGAGCAGTTCTTC. It translates to CASSLGLAGARYNEQFF.

This rearrangement joins TRBV6-2 or TRBV6-3 to TRBJ2-4, with D unresolved. The DNA end lines up better with TRBJ2-5; the J call may be wrong. The CDR3 runs to 12 residues. The germline V gene has CDR1 MNHEY and CDR2 SVGEGT. In DNA, the CDR3 is TGTGCCAGCAGTTACGTACGGAAGACCCAGTACTTC. Translating it yields CASSYVRKTQYF.

The chain joins TRBV29-1 to TRBJ1-2; D gene ambiguous. V lost 6 bases to trimming and J lost 2 bases, with 7 bases between them. Germline CDR1 and CDR2: SQVTM and ANQGSEA. The CDR3 extends over 11 amino acids. The CDR3 sequence: CSVQENYGYTF. CDR3 in DNA: TGCAGCGTCCAGGAAAACTATGGCTACACCTTC.